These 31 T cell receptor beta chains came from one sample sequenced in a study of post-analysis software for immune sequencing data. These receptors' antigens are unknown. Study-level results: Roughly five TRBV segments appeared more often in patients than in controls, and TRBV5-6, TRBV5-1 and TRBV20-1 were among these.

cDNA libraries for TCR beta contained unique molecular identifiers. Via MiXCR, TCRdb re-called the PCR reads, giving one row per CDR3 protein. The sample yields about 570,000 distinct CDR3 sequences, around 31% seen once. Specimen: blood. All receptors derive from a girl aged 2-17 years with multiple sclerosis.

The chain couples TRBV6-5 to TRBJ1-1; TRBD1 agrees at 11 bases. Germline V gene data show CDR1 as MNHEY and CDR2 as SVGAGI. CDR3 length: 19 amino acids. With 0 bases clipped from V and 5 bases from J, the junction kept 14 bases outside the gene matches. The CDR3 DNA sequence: TGTGCCAGCAGTTACTCACGCCCGGGGACAGGGGGAAGGGGAACTGAAGCTTTCTTT. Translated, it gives CASSYSRPGTGGRGTEAFF.

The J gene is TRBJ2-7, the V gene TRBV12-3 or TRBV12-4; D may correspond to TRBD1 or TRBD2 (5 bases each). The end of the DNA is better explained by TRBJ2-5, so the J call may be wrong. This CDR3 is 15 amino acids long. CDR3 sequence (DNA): TGTGCCAGCAGCCGAGGGGACGACTCGGAGGAGACCCAGTACTTC. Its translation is CASSRGDDSEETQYF.

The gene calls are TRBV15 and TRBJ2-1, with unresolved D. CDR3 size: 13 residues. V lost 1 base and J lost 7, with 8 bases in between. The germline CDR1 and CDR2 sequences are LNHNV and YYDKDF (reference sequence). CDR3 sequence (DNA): TGTGCCACCAGCAGAGCCCCCAGAAATGAGCAGTTCTTC. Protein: CATSRAPRNEQFF.

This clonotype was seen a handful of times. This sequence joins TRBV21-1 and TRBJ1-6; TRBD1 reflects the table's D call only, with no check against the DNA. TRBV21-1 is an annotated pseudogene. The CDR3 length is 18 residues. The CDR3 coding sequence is TGTGCCAGCCGGCTCACCGGGGCCAGGGGGCAACCGAATTCACCCCTCCACTTT. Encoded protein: CASRLTGARGQPNSPLHF.

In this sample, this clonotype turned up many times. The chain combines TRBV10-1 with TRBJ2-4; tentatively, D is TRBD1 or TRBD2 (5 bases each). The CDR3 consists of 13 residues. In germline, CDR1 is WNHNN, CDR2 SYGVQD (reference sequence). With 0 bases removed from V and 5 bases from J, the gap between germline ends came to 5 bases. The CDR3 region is CASSESGQNIQYF. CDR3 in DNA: TGCGCCAGCAGTGAGTCGGGACAAAACATTCAGTACTTC.

CDR3 coding DNA: TGCAGCGTTGATGTGAACACACGATCGGCTTTCTTT. Amino acid sequence: CSVDVNTRSAFF. The gene calls are TRBV29-1 and TRBJ1-1; no reliable D call. CDR1 SQVTM and CDR2 ANQGSEA come from the germline V gene. This CDR3 has 12 amino acids. V was trimmed by 3 bases and J by 11 bases, leaving 16 bases between them.

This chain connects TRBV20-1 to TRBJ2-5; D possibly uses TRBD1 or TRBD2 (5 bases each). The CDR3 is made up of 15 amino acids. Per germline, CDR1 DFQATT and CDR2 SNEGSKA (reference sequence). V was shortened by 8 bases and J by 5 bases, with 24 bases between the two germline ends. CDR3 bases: TGCAGTCCACAACCCCGGGACCCCCACCGGGAGACCCAGTACTTC. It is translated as CSPQPRDPHRETQYF.

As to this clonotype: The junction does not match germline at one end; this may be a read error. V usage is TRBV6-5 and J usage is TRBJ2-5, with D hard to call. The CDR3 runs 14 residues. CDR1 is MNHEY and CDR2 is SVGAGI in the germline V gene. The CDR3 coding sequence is TGTGCCAGCAGGGGCCTAGGCCAGAAAGAGGCCCAGTACTTC. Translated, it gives CASRGLGQKEAQYF.

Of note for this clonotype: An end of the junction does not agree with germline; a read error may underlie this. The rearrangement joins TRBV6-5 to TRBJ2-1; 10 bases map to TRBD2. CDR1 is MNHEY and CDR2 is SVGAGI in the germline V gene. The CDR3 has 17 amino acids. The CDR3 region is CASSYLKRGGTYNKQFF. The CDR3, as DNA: TGTGCCAGCAGTTACCTCAAGCGGGGGGGCACCTACAATAAGCAGTTCTTC.

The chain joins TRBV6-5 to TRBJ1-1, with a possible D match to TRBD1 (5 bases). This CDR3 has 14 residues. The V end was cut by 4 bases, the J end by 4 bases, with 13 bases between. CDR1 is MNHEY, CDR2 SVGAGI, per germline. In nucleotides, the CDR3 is TGTGCCAGCAGTTCCCCAGGGAGCGGCACTGAAGCTTTCTTT. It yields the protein CASSSPGSGTEAFF.

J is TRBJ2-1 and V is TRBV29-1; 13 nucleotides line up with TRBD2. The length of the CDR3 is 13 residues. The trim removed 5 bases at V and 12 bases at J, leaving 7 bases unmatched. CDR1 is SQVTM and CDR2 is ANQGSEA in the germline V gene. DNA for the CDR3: TGCAGCGTTTCGGGACTAGCGGGGCTGAGGCAGTTCTTC. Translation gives CSVSGLAGLRQFF.

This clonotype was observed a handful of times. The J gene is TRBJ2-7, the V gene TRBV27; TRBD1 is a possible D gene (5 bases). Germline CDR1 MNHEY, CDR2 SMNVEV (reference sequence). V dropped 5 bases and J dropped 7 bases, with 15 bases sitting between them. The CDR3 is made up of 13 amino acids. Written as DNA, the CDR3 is TGTGCCAGCAGTGCGACAGCAGCCGGGGAGCAGTACTTC. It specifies CASSATAAGEQYF.

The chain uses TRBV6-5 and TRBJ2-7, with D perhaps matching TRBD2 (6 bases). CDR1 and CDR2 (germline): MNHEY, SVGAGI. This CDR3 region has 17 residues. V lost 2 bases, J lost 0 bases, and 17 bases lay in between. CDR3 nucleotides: TGTGCCAGCAGTTACACCTCCGGGACTGGGAACTCCTACGAGCAGTACTTC. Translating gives CASSYTSGTGNSYEQYF.

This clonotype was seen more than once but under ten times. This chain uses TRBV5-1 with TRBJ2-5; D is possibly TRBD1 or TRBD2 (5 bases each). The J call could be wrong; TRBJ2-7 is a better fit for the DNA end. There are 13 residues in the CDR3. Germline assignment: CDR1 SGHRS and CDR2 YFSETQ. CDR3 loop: CASSLYGADEQYF. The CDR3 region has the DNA TGCGCCAGCAGTTTATACGGGGCCGACGAGCAGTACTTC.

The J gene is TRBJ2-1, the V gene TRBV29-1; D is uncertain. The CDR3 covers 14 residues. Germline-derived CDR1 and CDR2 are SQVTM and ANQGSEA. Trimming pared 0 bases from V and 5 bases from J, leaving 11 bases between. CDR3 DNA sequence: TGCAGCGTTGAAGATATTTCGACGAACAATGAGCAGTTCTTC. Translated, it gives CSVEDISTNNEQFF.

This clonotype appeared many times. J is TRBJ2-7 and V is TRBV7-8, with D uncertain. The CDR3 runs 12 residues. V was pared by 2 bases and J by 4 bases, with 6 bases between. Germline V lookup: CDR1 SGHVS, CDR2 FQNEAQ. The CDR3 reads CASSLSVYEQYF. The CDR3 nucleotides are TGTGCCAGCAGCTTAAGTGTTTACGAGCAGTACTTC.

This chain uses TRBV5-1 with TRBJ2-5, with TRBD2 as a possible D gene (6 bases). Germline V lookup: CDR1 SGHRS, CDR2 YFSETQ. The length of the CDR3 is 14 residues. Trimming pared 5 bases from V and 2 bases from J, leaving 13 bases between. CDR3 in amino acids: CASRSRDSQETQYF. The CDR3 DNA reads TGCGCCAGCAGAAGCCGGGACTCACAAGAGACCCAGTACTTC.

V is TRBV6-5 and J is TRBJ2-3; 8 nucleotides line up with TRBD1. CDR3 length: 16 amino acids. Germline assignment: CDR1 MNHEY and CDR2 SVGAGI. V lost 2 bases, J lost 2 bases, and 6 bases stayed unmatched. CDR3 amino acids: CASSYAGTGDTDTQYF. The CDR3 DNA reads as TGTGCCAGCAGTTACGCCGGGACAGGAGACACAGATACGCAGTATTTT.

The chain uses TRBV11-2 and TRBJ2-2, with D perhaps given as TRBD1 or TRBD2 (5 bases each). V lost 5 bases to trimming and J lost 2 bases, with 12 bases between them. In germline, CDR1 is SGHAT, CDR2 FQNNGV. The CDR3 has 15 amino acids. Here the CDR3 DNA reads TGTGCCAGCAGCCACGGGACGGCCAACACCGGGGAGCTGTTTTTT. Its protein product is CASSHGTANTGELFF.

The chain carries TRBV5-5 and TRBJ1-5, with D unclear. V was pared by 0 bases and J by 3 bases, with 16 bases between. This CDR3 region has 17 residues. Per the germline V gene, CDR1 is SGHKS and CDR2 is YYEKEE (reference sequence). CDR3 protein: CASSLGTWAGSNQPQHF. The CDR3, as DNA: TGTGCCAGCAGCTTGGGGACCTGGGCGGGGTCCAATCAGCCCCAGCATTTT.

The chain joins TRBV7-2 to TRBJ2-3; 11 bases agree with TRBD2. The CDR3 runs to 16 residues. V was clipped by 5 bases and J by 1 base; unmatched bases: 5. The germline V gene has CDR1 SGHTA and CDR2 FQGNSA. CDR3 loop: CASSVGTSGGTDTQYF. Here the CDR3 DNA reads TGTGCCAGCAGCGTCGGGACTAGCGGCGGCACAGATACGCAGTATTTT.

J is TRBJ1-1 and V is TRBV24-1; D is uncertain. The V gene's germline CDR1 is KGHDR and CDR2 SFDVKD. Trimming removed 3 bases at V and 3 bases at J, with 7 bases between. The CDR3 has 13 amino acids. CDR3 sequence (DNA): TGTGCCACCAGTGATGAGGTAGACACTGAAGCTTTCTTT. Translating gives CATSDEVDTEAFF.

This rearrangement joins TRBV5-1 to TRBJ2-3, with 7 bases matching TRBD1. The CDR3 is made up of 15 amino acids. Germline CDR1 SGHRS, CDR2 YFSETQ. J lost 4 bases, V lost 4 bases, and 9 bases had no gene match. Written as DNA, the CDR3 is TGCGCCAGCAGCAGAGAGGACAGGCGCCCAGATACGCAGTATTTT. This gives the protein CASSREDRRPDTQYF. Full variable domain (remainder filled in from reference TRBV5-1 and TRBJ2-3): KAGVTQTPRYLIKTRGQQVTLSCSPISGHRSVSWYQQTPGQGLQFLFEYFSETQRNKGNFPGRFSGRQFSNSRSEMNVSTLELGDSALYLCASSREDRRPDTQYFGPGTRLTVL.

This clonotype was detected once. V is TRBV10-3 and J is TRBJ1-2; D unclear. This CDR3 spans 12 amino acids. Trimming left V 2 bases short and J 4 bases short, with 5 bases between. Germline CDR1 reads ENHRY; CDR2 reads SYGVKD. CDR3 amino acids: CAISEGTYGYTF. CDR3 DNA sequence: TGTGCCATCAGTGAGGGTACCTATGGCTACACCTTC.

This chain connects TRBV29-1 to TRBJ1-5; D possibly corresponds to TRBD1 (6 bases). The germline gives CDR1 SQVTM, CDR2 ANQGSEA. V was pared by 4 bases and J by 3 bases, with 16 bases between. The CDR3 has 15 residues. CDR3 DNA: TGCAGCGTTGTCTATGGGGGGCAAGTCAATCAGCCCCAGCATTTT. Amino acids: CSVVYGGQVNQPQHF.

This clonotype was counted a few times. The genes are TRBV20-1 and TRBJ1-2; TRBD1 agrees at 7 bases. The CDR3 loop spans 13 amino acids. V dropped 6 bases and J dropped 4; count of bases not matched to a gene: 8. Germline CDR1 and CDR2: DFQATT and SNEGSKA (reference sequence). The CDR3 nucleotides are TGCAGTGCACCCGGACAGGTGACCTATGGCTACACCTTC. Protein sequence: CSAPGQVTYGYTF.

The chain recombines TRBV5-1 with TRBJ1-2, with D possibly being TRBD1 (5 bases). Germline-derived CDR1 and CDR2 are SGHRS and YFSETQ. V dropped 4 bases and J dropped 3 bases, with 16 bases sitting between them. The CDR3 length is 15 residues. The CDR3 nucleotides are TGCGCCAGCAGCCGCCCGGGCGGGGCCCACTATGGCTACACCTTC. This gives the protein CASSRPGGAHYGYTF. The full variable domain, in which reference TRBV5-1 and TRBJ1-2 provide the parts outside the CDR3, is KAGVTQTPRYLIKTRGQQVTLSCSPISGHRSVSWYQQTPGQGLQFLFEYFSETQRNKGNFPGRFSGRQFSNSRSEMNVSTLELGDSALYLCASSRPGGAHYGYTFGSGTRLTVV.

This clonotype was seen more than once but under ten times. In DNA form, the CDR3 reads TGTGCCATCAGTGACACTAGCGGGGGGAGGAATGAGCAGTACTTC. Protein product: CAISDTSGGRNEQYF. The J gene is TRBJ2-7, the V gene TRBV10-3; 12 nucleotides match TRBD2. V lost 3 bases and J lost 7; bases outside the gene matches: 7. This CDR3 region has 15 residues. Germline lookup yields CDR1 ENHRY and CDR2 SYGVKD.

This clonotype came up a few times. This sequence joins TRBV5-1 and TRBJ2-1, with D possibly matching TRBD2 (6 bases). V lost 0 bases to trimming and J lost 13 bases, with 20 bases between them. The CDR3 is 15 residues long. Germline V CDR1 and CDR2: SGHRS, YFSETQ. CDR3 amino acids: CASSLDPLAVETQFF. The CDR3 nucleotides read TGCGCCAGCAGCTTGGATCCACTAGCCGTCGAGACCCAGTTCTTC.

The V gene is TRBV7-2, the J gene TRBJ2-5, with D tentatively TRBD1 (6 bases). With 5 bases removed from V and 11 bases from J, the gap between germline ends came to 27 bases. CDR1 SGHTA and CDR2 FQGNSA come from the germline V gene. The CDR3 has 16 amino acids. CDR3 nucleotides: TGTGCCAGCAGCCCACTCCAGGGGCGCTCCCCTCCAGGGCAGTACTTC. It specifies CASSPLQGRSPPGQYF.

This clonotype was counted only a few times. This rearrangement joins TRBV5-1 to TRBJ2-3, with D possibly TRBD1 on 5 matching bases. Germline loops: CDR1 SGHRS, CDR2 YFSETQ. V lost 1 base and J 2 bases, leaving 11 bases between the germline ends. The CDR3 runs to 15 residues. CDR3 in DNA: TGCGCCAGCAGCTTGTATGGGGCGTTCACAGATACGCAGTATTTT. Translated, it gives CASSLYGAFTDTQYF. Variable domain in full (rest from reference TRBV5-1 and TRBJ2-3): KAGVTQTPRYLIKTRGQQVTLSCSPISGHRSVSWYQQTPGQGLQFLFEYFSETQRNKGNFPGRFSGRQFSNSRSEMNVSTLELGDSALYLCASSLYGAFTDTQYFGPGTRLTVL.